Following are 30 T cell receptor beta chains from one sample sequenced in a study of beta chain features in type 1 diabetes. Study outcomes and limitations: Type 1 diabetes patients showed a moderate but significant shortening of TCRB CDR3s in all four CD4+ subsets.

For these receptors, no antigen is known. cDNA synthesis used the whole RNA isolate, giving expressed TCRB sequences. The table came from immunoSEQ multiplex PCR; TCRdb's copy has only in-frame clones and leaves some out. The sample shows under 850,000 clones, 13% of them seen only once. Sequencing was performed on naive CD4+ T cells from blood. The source is a man aged 18 to 29 with type 1 diabetes.

This rearrangement joins TRBV20-1 to TRBJ1-2; the D is unclear. The germline gives CDR1 DFQATT, CDR2 SNEGSKA (reference sequence). V lost 0 bases and J 10 bases, leaving 9 bases between the germline ends. The length of the CDR3 is 11 residues. CDR3 nucleotides: TGCAGTGCTAGAGATCCCCCCCTCTACACCTTC. Protein product: CSARDPPLYTF.

V is TRBV19 and J is TRBJ1-5, with unresolved D. Germline-derived CDR1 and CDR2 are LNHDA and SQIVND (reference sequence). V lost 9 bases and J lost 1, with 7 bases in between. The CDR3 is 12 amino acids. The CDR3 nucleotides are TGTGCCAGCAGAGAAAGCAATCAGCCCCAGCATTTT. The encoded protein is CASRESNQPQHF.

This clone was detected only a few times. The V call is TRBV11-1, the J call TRBJ1-2, with 7 bases fitting TRBD1. Germline-derived CDR1 and CDR2 are SGHAT and FQDESV (reference sequence). This CDR3 comprises 15 residues. J was trimmed by 2 bases and V by 2 bases; bases with no gene match: 5. The CDR3: CASSLMGTANYGYTF. The CDR3, as DNA: TGTGCCAGCAGCTTAATGGGGACAGCGAACTATGGCTACACCTTC.

The gene calls are TRBV30 and TRBJ2-6, with D unclear. The length of the CDR3 is 12 residues. Trimming removed 5 bases from V and 1 base from J, with 3 bases in between. Germline V gives CDR1 GTSNPN, CDR2 SVGIG (reference sequence). The CDR3 DNA sequence: TGTGCCTGGGCTTCTGGGGCCAACGTCCTGACTTTC. Translated: CAWASGANVLTF.

A single count supports this clone. This chain links TRBV9 with TRBJ2-5, with D maybe TRBD2 (6 bases). V lost 0 bases, J lost 3 bases, and 9 bases lay in between. The CDR3 is 14 amino acids. The germline V gene has CDR1 SGDLS and CDR2 YYNGEE. This CDR3 reads CASSVGLVKETQYF. DNA for the CDR3: TGTGCCAGCAGCGTAGGACTAGTAAAAGAGACCCAGTACTTC.

The chain couples TRBV15 to TRBJ2-1; possibly TRBD2 for D (5 bases). Per the germline V gene, CDR1 is LNHNV and CDR2 is YYDKDF (reference sequence). V dropped 0 bases and J dropped 6 bases, with 15 bases sitting between them. The CDR3 contains 16 residues. The CDR3 is CATSRDGRDQGNEQFF. CDR3 nucleotide sequence: TGTGCCACCAGCAGAGATGGCCGGGATCAAGGCAATGAGCAGTTCTTC.

The chain has TRBV11-1 and TRBJ2-3; TRBD1 aligns across 7 bases. Germline CDR1 and CDR2: SGHAT and FQDESV (reference sequence). Unmatched junction bases numbered 5, after V lost 2 bases and J lost 3 bases. The CDR3 runs to 15 residues. The CDR3 nucleotides read TGTGCCAGCAGCTTACGACAGGGAATGACAGATACGCAGTATTTT. This translates into CASSLRQGMTDTQYF.

A few counts support this clone. This chain connects TRBV7-6 to TRBJ2-5; 8 bases are a match to TRBD1. Germline assignment: CDR1 SGHVS and CDR2 FNYEAQ. The CDR3 has 12 residues. The V and J ends lost 5 bases and 6 bases, in that order; junction bases with no gene match: 2. In nucleotides, the CDR3 is TGTGCCAGCAGCCGACAGGGGCAGACCCAGTACTTC. It codes for CASSRQGQTQYF. Together with reference TRBV7-6 and TRBJ2-5, the CDR3 gives the full variable domain: GAGVSQSPRYKVTKRGQDVALRCDPISGHVSLYWYRQALGQGPEFLTYFNYEAQQDKSGLPNDRFSAERPEGSISTLTIQRTEQRDSAMYRCASSRQGQTQYFGPGTRLLVL.

V is TRBV29-1 and J is TRBJ1-1; D gene unclear. CDR1 and CDR2 from the germline V gene are SQVTM and ANQGSEA. V was trimmed by 3 bases and J by 4 bases, leaving 0 bases between them. There are 9 residues in the CDR3. CDR3 sequence: CSVDTEAFF. For the CDR3, the DNA is TGCAGCGTTGACACTGAAGCTTTCTTT.

This clone was seen a few times. J is TRBJ2-7 and V is TRBV7-2, with 9 nucleotides matching TRBD2. The germline CDR1 and CDR2 sequences are SGHTA and FQGNSA. V shed 2 bases and J 5 bases; nucleotides not matched to a gene: 4. The CDR3 sequence is 14 residues long. CDR3 sequence: CASSLRLAVNEQYF. In DNA, the CDR3 is TGTGCCAGCAGCTTACGACTAGCGGTAAACGAGCAGTACTTC.

The gene calls are TRBV10-3 and TRBJ2-7; 8 bases are shared with TRBD1. Trimming at V came to 7 bases and at J to 2 bases, leaving 7 bases not matched to a gene. Germline V lookup: CDR1 ENHRY, CDR2 SYGVKD. This CDR3 has 14 amino acids. The CDR3 reads CAITTGQGPYEQYF. In DNA form, the CDR3 reads TGTGCCATCACCACCGGACAGGGACCCTACGAGCAGTACTTC.

The chain joins TRBV29-1 to TRBJ2-7; 10 nucleotides match TRBD1. The J segment lost 8 bases and the V segment lost 5 bases, leaving 6 bases of the junction unmatched. The CDR3 is 12 residues long. Germline CDR1 SQVTM, CDR2 ANQGSEA. CDR3 loop: CSVPQGQGKQYF. The CDR3 DNA is TGCAGCGTTCCCCAGGGACAGGGGAAGCAGTACTTC.

J is TRBJ2-7 and V is TRBV29-1, with a possible D match to TRBD2 (6 bases). V was clipped by 6 bases and J by 3 bases, with 18 bases between them. Per germline, CDR1 SQVTM and CDR2 ANQGSEA. The CDR3 loop spans 14 amino acids. CDR3 protein: CSVGRLGPYYEQYF. The CDR3 DNA sequence: TGCAGCGTCGGCCGACTAGGCCCATACTACGAGCAGTACTTC.

Concerning this clone itself: The same CDR3 also results from other DNA sequences found in this sample. The rearrangement uses TRBV19 and TRBJ1-1, with D hard to call. V was shortened by 0 bases and J by 1 base, with 6 bases between the two germline ends. The CDR3 runs 14 residues. The germline V gene has CDR1 LNHDA and CDR2 SQIVND (reference sequence). CDR3 nucleotide sequence: TGTGCCAGTAGTATAGATCACGGGAACACTGAAGCTTTCTTT. Its translation: CASSIDHGNTEAFF.

This clone was seen more than once but under ten times. The chain employs TRBV29-1 and TRBJ1-4; 7 bases align to TRBD1. Germline values: CDR1 SQVTM, CDR2 ANQGSEA. This CDR3 region has 14 residues. Trimming cost V 1 base and J 8 bases; bases outside gene matches: 7. The CDR3: CSVEADRVGEKLFF. The CDR3 DNA reads TGCAGCGTTGAAGCCGACAGGGTGGGGGAAAAACTGTTTTTT.

This chain links TRBV6-1 with TRBJ2-3, with D perhaps assigned TRBD1 or TRBD2 (6 bases each). The CDR3 is made up of 16 amino acids. From germline, CDR1 is MNHNS and CDR2 SASEGT. Trimming took 3 bases from V and 6 from J, leaving 19 bases between them. The CDR3 region is CASSERGVMFSDTQYF. In DNA, the CDR3 is TGTGCCAGCAGTGAGAGGGGGGTGATGTTTTCGGATACGCAGTATTTT.

This clone was observed a handful of times. The rearrangement uses TRBV30 and TRBJ1-1; no reliable D call. The ends were cut back, 7 bases at V and 4 bases at J, with 10 bases in the middle. Germline V gene sequence: CDR1 GTSNPN, CDR2 SVGIG (reference sequence). This CDR3 spans 11 amino acids. The CDR3 DNA follows: TGTGCCTCCCCCTGGGGCACTGAAGCTTTCTTT. This codes for CASPWGTEAFF.

This clone was counted a few times. J is TRBJ2-3 and V is TRBV5-1; 8 bases line up with TRBD1. V trimming: 1 base; J trimming: 1 base; junction bases outside the gene matches: 8. CDR3 size: 17 residues. Germline CDR1 and CDR2: SGHRS and YFSETQ. The DNA of the CDR3 is TGCGCCAGCAGCTTGTCCCAGGGGGCGCTCGGCACAGATACGCAGTATTTT. Translating it yields CASSLSQGALGTDTQYF.

The V and J genes are TRBV7-2 and TRBJ2-7; 12 bases fit TRBD2. The CDR3 runs to 15 residues. CDR1 is SGHTA and CDR2 is FQGNSA in the germline V gene. Losses at the gene ends were 4 bases for V and 3 bases for J; bases not matched to a gene: 4. The CDR3 loop is CASSSLAGGFYEQYF. In DNA form, the CDR3 reads TGTGCCAGCAGCTCACTAGCGGGGGGATTCTACGAGCAGTACTTC. The complete variable domain, with remaining parts taken from reference TRBV7-2 and TRBJ2-7, reads GAGVSQSPSNKVTEKGKDVELRCDPISGHTALYWYRQSLGQGLEFLIYFQGNSAPDKSGLPSDRFSAERTGGSVSTLTIQRTQQEDSAVYLCASSSLAGGFYEQYFGPGTRLTVT.

This clone appeared a few times. The V and J genes are TRBV5-1 and TRBJ2-1; D is unclear. Germline CDR1 reads SGHRS; CDR2 reads YFSETQ. V dropped 1 base and J dropped 5 bases, with 10 bases sitting between them. CDR3 size: 14 residues. The CDR3 is CASSLSVGNNEQFF. The CDR3 DNA sequence: TGCGCCAGCAGCTTGTCTGTGGGGAACAATGAGCAGTTCTTC.

This clone came up a few times. This chain links TRBV18 with TRBJ2-7, with D hard to call. Per the germline V gene, CDR1 is KGHSH and CDR2 is LQKENI. The CDR3 is made up of 14 amino acids. The V and J ends lost 3 bases and 0 bases respectively, with 9 bases between them. CDR3 sequence: CASSPSGFSYEQYF. CDR3 in DNA: TGTGCCAGCTCACCTTCGGGCTTCTCCTACGAGCAGTACTTC.

The chain links TRBV5-1 to TRBJ2-7; D might be TRBD1 or TRBD2, each matching 5 bases. Germline lookup yields CDR1 SGHRS and CDR2 YFSETQ. This CDR3 has 15 amino acids. V was shortened by 0 bases and J by 4 bases, with 14 bases between the two germline ends. CDR3 nucleotide sequence: TGCGCCAGCAGCTTGGTTCCGGGGACCCCTTACGAGCAGTACTTC. It specifies CASSLVPGTPYEQYF.

The chain employs TRBV25-1 and TRBJ2-1; 9 bases are shared with TRBD2. The CDR3 consists of 16 residues. The ends lost 2 bases at V and 4 bases at J; junction bases unmatched: 6. Germline values: CDR1 MGHDK, CDR2 SYGVNS. CDR3: CASSEVRGLAYNEQFF. The CDR3 nucleotides read TGTGCCAGCAGTGAAGTCAGGGGACTAGCTTACAATGAGCAGTTCTTC.

This clone was seen a few times. The rearrangement uses TRBV14 and TRBJ1-1; D gene unclear. Germline values: CDR1 SGHDN, CDR2 FVKESK. Trimming shortened V by 5 bases and J by 0 bases, and 13 bases separated the two germline ends. CDR3 length equals 15 residues. The CDR3: CASSSAGVMNTEAFF. The CDR3 coding sequence is TGTGCCAGCAGCTCGGCCGGGGTTATGAACACTGAAGCTTTCTTT.

This clone was detected a few times. The V gene is TRBV29-1, the J gene TRBJ1-1; TRBD1 agrees at 8 bases. There are 13 residues in the CDR3. CDR1 and CDR2 (germline): SQVTM, ANQGSEA. V dropped 7 bases and J dropped 7; count of bases not matched to a gene: 11. CDR3 DNA: TGCAGCGCACCGGGACAGGCCTCCCTTGAAGCTTTCTTT. Translating gives CSAPGQASLEAFF.

The chain carries TRBV7-2 and TRBJ1-5; no reliable D call. Trimming took 6 bases from V and 2 from J, leaving 14 bases between them. The CDR3 length is 15 residues. The germline CDR1 and CDR2 sequences are SGHTA and FQGNSA. The CDR3 nucleotides are TGTGCCAGCAGGGCGGCGCCCGGGGGCAATCAGCCCCAGCATTTT. Translation: CASRAAPGGNQPQHF.

This clone has just a few counts. The V call is TRBV5-4, the J call TRBJ1-2, with D possibly TRBD1 on 6 matching bases. V was pared by 0 bases and J by 0 bases, with 9 bases between. The CDR3 loop spans 15 amino acids. Germline CDR1 SGHNT, CDR2 YYREEE (reference sequence). The DNA of the CDR3 is TGTGCCAGCAGCTTGGCCGCAGGGGCTAACTATGGCTACACCTTC. This gives the protein CASSLAAGANYGYTF. Full variable domain (rest looked up from reference TRBV5-4 and TRBJ1-2): ETGVTQSPTHLIKTRGQQVTLRCSSQSGHNTVSWYQQALGQGPQFIFQYYREEENGRGNFPPRFSGLQFPNYSSELNVNALELDDSALYLCASSLAAGANYGYTFGSGTRLTVV.

The chain carries TRBV18 and TRBJ2-3, with D perhaps being TRBD1 or TRBD2 (6 bases each). The CDR3 spans 15 residues. Per germline, CDR1 KGHSH and CDR2 LQKENI. V lost 2 bases to trimming and J lost 4 bases, with 13 bases between them. The CDR3 region is CASSPSWGAADTQYF. CDR3 in DNA: TGTGCCAGCTCACCATCCTGGGGGGCCGCAGATACGCAGTATTTT.

This clone was found a few times. The CDR3 reads CAIGTTPGNNEQFF. The CDR3 DNA reads as TGTGCCATCGGAACCACACCAGGGAACAATGAGCAGTTCTTC. The J gene is TRBJ2-1, the V gene TRBV10-3, with D perhaps TRBD1 (5 bases). This CDR3 has 14 residues. The V and J ends lost 8 bases and 5 bases respectively, with 16 bases between them. CDR1 and CDR2 (germline): ENHRY, SYGVKD.

This chain links TRBV6-1 with TRBJ1-5; maybe TRBD1 (5 bases). This CDR3 is built from 11 residues. V was shortened by 5 bases and J by 8 bases, with 7 bases between the two germline ends. Per germline, CDR1 MNHNS and CDR2 SASEGT. CDR3 sequence reads: CASSWGEPQHF. Written as DNA, the CDR3 is TGTGCCAGCAGTTGGGGGGAGCCCCAGCATTTT.